The TCR beta chain described here comes from a study of blood T cell repertoires in COVID-19. Study overall: Italy, Spain and the United States were the sources of the convalescent and acute COVID-19 samples. The analysed material was cDNA or gDNA that came from T cells, B-cell-depleted T cells, or PBMCs.

This clone was picked up a small number of times. In the original analysis: Reference gene primer amplification in the assay estimated nucleated cell counts. The data were produced by immunoSEQ multiplex PCR, yet TCRdb's version contains in-frame clones alone and is incomplete. The V and J calls and clone size were taken over from that table, and D and trimming were inferred from the DNA. The sample consists of roughly 66,000 clones, roughly nine tenths of them appearing once. The CDR3 covers 17 residues. V lost 4 bases and J 5 bases, leaving 21 bases between the germline ends. Germline V gene sequence: CDR1 SNHLY, CDR2 FYNNEI.

The sequencing sample was made of peripheral blood. The chain links TRBV2 to TRBJ1-5; tentative D call: TRBD1 (6 bases). The receptor was isolated from a human donor in a cohort sampled during active COVID-19. The CDR3 sequence is CASSVFRDISVDQPQHF. The DNA for the CDR3 is TGTGCCAGCAGTGTGTTTAGGGACATATCCGTCGATCAGCCCCAGCATTTT.